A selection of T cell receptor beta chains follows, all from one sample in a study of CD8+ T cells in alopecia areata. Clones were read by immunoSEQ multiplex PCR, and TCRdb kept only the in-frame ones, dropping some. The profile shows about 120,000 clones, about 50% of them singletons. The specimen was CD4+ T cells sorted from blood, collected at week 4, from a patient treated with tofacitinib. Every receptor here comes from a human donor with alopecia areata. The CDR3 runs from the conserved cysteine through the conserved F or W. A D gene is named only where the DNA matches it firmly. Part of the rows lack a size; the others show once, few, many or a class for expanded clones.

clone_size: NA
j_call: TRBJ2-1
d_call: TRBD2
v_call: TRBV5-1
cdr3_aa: CASRESGRSYNEQFF
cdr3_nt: TGCGCCAGCAGAGAGAGCGGGAGATCCTACAATGAGCAGTTCTTC

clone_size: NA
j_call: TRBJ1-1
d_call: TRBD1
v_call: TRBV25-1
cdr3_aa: CASSERQGRAEAFF
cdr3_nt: TGTGCCAGCAGTGAGCGACAGGGACGAGCTGAAGCTTTCTTT

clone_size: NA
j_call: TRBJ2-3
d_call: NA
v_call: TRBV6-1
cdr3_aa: CAVLSLGEEPQYF
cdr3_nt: TGTGCCGTGCTTTCCCTTGGGGAGGAACCGCAGTATTTT

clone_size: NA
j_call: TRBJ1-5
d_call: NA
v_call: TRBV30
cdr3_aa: CAWSRGPNQPQHF
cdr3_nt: TGTGCCTGGAGCCGAGGACCGAATCAGCCCCAGCATTTT

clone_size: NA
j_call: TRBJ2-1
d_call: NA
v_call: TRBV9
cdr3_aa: CASSPDVANEQFF
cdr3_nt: TGTGCCAGCAGCCCGGACGTAGCCAATGAGCAGTTCTTC

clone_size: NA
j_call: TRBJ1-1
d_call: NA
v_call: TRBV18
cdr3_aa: CASSPQSGANTEAFF
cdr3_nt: TGTGCCAGCTCACCCCAGTCCGGGGCCAACACTGAAGCTTTCTTT

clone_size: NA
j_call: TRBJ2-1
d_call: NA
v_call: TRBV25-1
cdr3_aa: CASSETGSSYNEQFF
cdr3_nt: TGTGCCAGCAGTGAGACCGGAAGCTCCTACAATGAGCAGTTCTTC

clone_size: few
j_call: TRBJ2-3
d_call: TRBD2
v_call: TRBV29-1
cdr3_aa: CSAGRGAGAGTDTQYF
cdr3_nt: TGCAGCGCCGGACGGGGAGCGGGAGCTGGGACAGATACGCAGTATTTT

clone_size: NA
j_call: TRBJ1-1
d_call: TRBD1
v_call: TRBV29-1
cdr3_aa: CSVPTGNARNTEAFF
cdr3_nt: TGCAGCGTTCCGACAGGGAACGCGAGAAACACTGAAGCTTTCTTT

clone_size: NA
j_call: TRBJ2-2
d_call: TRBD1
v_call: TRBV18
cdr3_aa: CASSSGQGRDGELFF
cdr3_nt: TGTGCCAGCTCATCCGGACAGGGACGGGACGGGGAGCTGTTTTTT

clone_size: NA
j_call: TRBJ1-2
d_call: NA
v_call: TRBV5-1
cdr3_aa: CASSLGQAMGGYTF
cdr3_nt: TGCGCCAGCAGCTTGGGCCAGGCGATGGGTGGCTACACCTTC

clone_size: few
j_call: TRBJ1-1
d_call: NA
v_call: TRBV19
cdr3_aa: CASHNRRQNTEAFF
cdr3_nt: TGTGCCAGTCATAACAGGCGACAGAACACTGAAGCTTTCTTT

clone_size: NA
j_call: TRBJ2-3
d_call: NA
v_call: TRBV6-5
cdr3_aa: CASSYSSTSTDTQYF
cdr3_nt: TGTGCCAGCAGTTACTCGTCCACTAGCACAGATACGCAGTATTTT

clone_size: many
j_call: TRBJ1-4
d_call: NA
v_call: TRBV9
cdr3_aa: CASSRQETANEKLFF
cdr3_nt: TGTGCCAGCAGCCGTCAGGAGACAGCTAATGAAAAACTGTTTTTT

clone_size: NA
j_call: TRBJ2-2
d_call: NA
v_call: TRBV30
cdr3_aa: CAWTGWAGELFF
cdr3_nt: TGTGCCTGGACAGGGTGGGCCGGGGAGCTGTTTTTT

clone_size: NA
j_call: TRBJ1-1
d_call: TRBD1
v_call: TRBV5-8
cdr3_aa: CASSFYRGGGMSNTEAFF
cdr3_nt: TGTGCCAGCAGCTTCTACAGGGGAGGAGGGATGAGTAACACTGAAGCTTTCTTT

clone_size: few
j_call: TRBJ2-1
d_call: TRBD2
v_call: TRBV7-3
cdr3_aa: CASSLRASGIENEQFF
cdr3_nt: TGTGCCAGCAGCTTAAGGGCCAGCGGGATCGAAAATGAGCAGTTCTTC